The clone carrying this T cell receptor (beta chain) was found many times. Looked up from germline, CDR1 is MNHEY and CDR2 is SVGAGI. V lost 4 bases to trimming and J lost 0 bases; unmatched junction nucleotides: 5. CDR3 length: 15 amino acids. TCRdb analysed the RACE reads with MiXCR anew, one entry per CDR3 protein. The sample lists about 85,000 distinct CDR3 sequences, under 14% occurring once. This record belongs to a study of human T cells and chemical hapten exposure. Overall study: Investigators sensitized about 2 cm by about 2 cm of upper inner arm skin with 2% DPC.

Time point here: patch test 2, 6 weeks after DPC sensitization. Treatment: therapeutic diphenylcyclopropenone sensitization with weekly scalp DPC. This material consisted of whole blood, taken in connection with sensitization to the hapten diphenylcyclopropenone (DPC). The V gene is TRBV6-5, the J gene TRBJ2-5; TRBD1 matches at 7 bases. This receptor was obtained from a man between 18 and 29 years old with alopecia areata. Some clones in this sample may be carry-over from other donors' samples. The CDR3, as DNA: TGTGCCAGCAGTTGGGATGGGACAGACCAAGAGACCCAGTACTTC. Its translation is CASSWDGTDQETQYF.